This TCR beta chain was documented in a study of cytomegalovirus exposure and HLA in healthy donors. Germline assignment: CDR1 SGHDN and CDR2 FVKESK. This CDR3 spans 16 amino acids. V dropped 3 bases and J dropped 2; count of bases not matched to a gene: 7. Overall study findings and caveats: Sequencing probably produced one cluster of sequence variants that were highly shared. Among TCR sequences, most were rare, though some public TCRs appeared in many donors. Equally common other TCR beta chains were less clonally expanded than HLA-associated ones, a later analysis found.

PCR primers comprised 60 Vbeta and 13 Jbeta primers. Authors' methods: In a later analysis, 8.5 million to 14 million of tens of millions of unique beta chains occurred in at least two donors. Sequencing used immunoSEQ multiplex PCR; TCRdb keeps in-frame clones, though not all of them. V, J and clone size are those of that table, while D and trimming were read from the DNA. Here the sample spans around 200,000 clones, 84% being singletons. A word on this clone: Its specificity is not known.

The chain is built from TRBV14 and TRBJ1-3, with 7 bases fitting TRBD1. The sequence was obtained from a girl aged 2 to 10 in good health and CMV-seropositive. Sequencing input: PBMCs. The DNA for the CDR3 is TGTGCCAGCAGCCATCTCCGGGACAGCGCTGGAAACACCATATATTTT. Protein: CASSHLRDSAGNTIYF.